Listed below are T cell receptor beta chains from one sample, sequenced in a study of response to subunit inactivated influenza vaccine. TCRdb independently ran MiXCR on the RT-PCR reads; one entry per CDR3 protein. The table lists about 570,000 distinct CDR3 sequences, 12% of them singletons, with about 9.4% in the top ten. Specimen: PBMCs from blood, collected on the day of vaccination. The receptors here all came from a middle-aged man who received an inactivated influenza vaccine. Each CDR3 is given with its conserved first and last residue. Fields, in order: clone size, CDR3 length, V gene, J gene, D gene, CDR3 protein, CDR3 DNA. D genes are given only for firm matches. For some rows the clone size is stated as once, few or many, or as a class when expanded; others skip it.

-	16	TRBV2	TRBJ2-3	TRBD1	CASSLGQGTAADTQYF	TGTGCCAGCAGTTTGGGACAGGGGACAGCGGCAGATACGCAGTATTTT
-	13	TRBV27	TRBJ2-1	-	CASSYSEQNEQFF	TGTGCCAGCAGTTATTCGGAACAGAATGAGCAGTTCTTC
-	16	TRBV4-3	TRBJ1-1	-	CASSQVEAGMNTEAFF	TGCGCCAGCAGCCAAGTCGAGGCAGGAATGAACACTGAAGCTTTCTTT
-	17	TRBV4-1	TRBJ2-1	TRBD2	CASSVLLRGASYNEQFF	TGCGCCAGCAGCGTCCTTTTGCGGGGGGCGTCCTACAATGAGCAGTTCTTC
-	15	TRBV2	TRBJ2-3	-	CASRTRHASTDTQYF	TGTGCCAGCAGGACTCGTCACGCTAGCACAGATACGCAGTATTTT
-	14	TRBV20-1	TRBJ2-1	TRBD2	CSAVLAGTYNEQFF	TGCAGTGCAGTACTAGCGGGGACCTACAATGAGCAGTTCTTC
-	14	TRBV20-1	TRBJ2-2	TRBD1	CSARQGANTGELFF	TGCAGTGCTAGGCAGGGGGCGAACACCGGGGAGCTGTTTTTT
-	16	TRBV20-1	TRBJ1-5	-	CSAHGGSRTVNQPQHF	TGCAGTGCACACGGGGGCTCTAGGACAGTCAATCAGCCCCAGCATTTT
-	15	TRBV12-3/TRBV12-4	TRBJ2-7	TRBD2	CASTPLSGSGKEQYF	TGTGCCAGCACCCCCCTGTCCGGGAGCGGGAAGGAGCAGTACTTC
-	14	TRBV5-1	TRBJ2-5	-	CASSLGSARETQYF	TGCGCCAGCAGCTTGGGGTCGGCAAGGGAGACCCAGTACTTC
few	13	TRBV9	TRBJ1-3	-	CASSGGTGGPIYF	TGTGCCAGCAGCGGCGGGACGGGGGGCCCCATATATTTT
few	16	TRBV30	TRBJ1-6	TRBD1	CAWSLEGASYNSPLHF	TGTGCCTGGAGTTTGGAGGGGGCATCCTATAATTCACCCCTCCACTTT
few	13	TRBV7-3	TRBJ2-2	-	CASSQTMSGELFF	TGTGCCAGCAGCCAAACCATGTCTGGGGAGCTGTTTTTT
-	17	TRBV6-5	TRBJ2-5	-	CASSSDKSGVLQETQYF	TGTGCCAGCAGTTCCGACAAATCCGGTGTTCTCCAAGAGACCCAGTACTTC
-	15	TRBV19	TRBJ1-5	-	CASSIGQSLNQPQHF	TGTGCCAGTAGTATAGGACAGAGCCTCAATCAGCCCCAGCATTTT
few	14	TRBV20-1	TRBJ2-7	-	CSASVVLGNYEQYF	TGCAGTGCTAGTGTTGTATTGGGGAACTACGAGCAGTACTTC
few	15	TRBV12-3/TRBV12-4	TRBJ2-1	TRBD2	CASSLGLAGAPGQFF	TGTGCCAGCAGTTTGGGACTAGCGGGGGCGCCCGGGCAGTTCTTC
many	12	TRBV12-3/TRBV12-4	TRBJ1-3	-	CASSFRGNTIYF	TGTGCCAGCAGTTTCCGGGGAAACACCATATATTTT
-	14	TRBV20-1	TRBJ2-1	-	CSATSARGNNEQFF	TGCAGTGCAACGAGCGCGAGGGGGAACAATGAGCAGTTCTTC
many	15	TRBV4-3	TRBJ2-2	TRBD1	CASSWFAGGTGELFF	TGCGCCAGCAGTTGGTTCGCAGGGGGCACCGGGGAGCTGTTTTTT
-	14	TRBV10-3	TRBJ1-5	TRBD1	CAISAQGEDQPQHF	TGTGCCATCAGTGCCCAGGGGGAAGATCAGCCCCAGCATTTT
few	15	TRBV6-5	TRBJ2-1	TRBD1	CASSLQGIPYNEQFF	TGTGCCAGCAGTCTACAGGGGATACCCTACAATGAGCAGTTCTTC
many	15	TRBV7-6	TRBJ2-1	TRBD2	CASSSLAEGKNEQFF	TGTGCCAGCAGCTCCCTAGCGGAAGGGAAGAATGAGCAGTTCTTC
many	17	TRBV20-1	TRBJ2-2	-	CSARDEWGKWDTGELFF	TGCAGTGCTAGAGATGAATGGGGAAAGTGGGACACCGGGGAGCTGTTTTTT
few	16	TRBV28	TRBJ2-3	TRBD2	CASTTLAGTLSNTQYF	TGTGCCAGCACCACTCTAGCGGGAACCTTGAGTAATACGCAGTATTTT
-	15	TRBV5-4	TRBJ2-1	-	CASSQDWSSYNEQFF	TGTGCCAGCAGCCAAGACTGGAGCTCCTACAATGAGCAGTTCTTC
few	10	TRBV4-2	TRBJ2-3	-	CASSDVAQYF	TGTGCCAGCAGTGATGTCGCGCAGTATTTT
many	15	TRBV6-1	TRBJ2-1	TRBD2	CASREASGSANEQFF	TGTGCCAGCAGGGAAGCTAGCGGGAGCGCCAATGAGCAGTTCTTC
-	13	TRBV7-9	TRBJ2-1	TRBD2	CASSRSGSNEQFF	TGTGCCAGCAGTCGTAGCGGGAGCAATGAGCAGTTCTTC
few	15	TRBV7-8	TRBJ2-7	TRBD2	CASSLERGSSYEQYF	TGTGCCAGCAGCTTAGAGCGGGGAAGCTCCTACGAGCAGTACTTC
many	13	TRBV18	TRBJ1-1	-	CASSPGRATEAFF	TGTGCCAGCTCACCAGGGAGGGCCACTGAAGCTTTCTTT
-	17	TRBV14	TRBJ2-7	TRBD1	CASSQVPTGTGRYEQYF	TGTGCCAGCAGCCAAGTCCCCACCGGGACAGGGCGCTACGAGCAGTACTTC
few	14	TRBV29-1	TRBJ2-4	-	CSVEDGLAKNIQYF	TGCAGCGTTGAAGACGGACTAGCCAAAAACATTCAGTACTTC
many	13	TRBV5-1	TRBJ1-1	TRBD1	CASSPDRAPEAFF	TGCGCCAGCAGCCCCGACAGGGCACCTGAAGCTTTCTTT
-	14	TRBV28	TRBJ1-2	TRBD1	CASSFPGGGYGYTF	TGTGCCAGCAGTTTTCCAGGGGGCGGCTATGGCTACACCTTC
-	15	TRBV20-1	TRBJ2-1	TRBD2	CSASSRTSGRGEQFF	TGCAGTGCAAGTAGTCGGACTAGCGGGAGAGGTGAGCAGTTCTTC
few	15	TRBV6-5	TRBJ2-7	TRBD1	CASSYLGQGAYEQYF	TGTGCCAGCAGTTACTTGGGACAGGGGGCCTACGAGCAGTACTTC
-	16	TRBV7-9	TRBJ2-5	-	CASSLSGTLLVETQYF	TGTGCCAGCAGCCTATCCGGGACTCTCCTTGTGGAGACCCAGTACTTC
-	13	TRBV7-9	TRBJ2-1	TRBD2	CASRMITGGEQFF	TGTGCCAGCAGGATGATAACGGGAGGGGAGCAGTTCTTC
-	14	TRBV7-9	TRBJ2-1	-	CGAVGSPPYNEQFF	TGTGGTGCCGTTGGGAGCCCCCCCTACAATGAGCAGTTCTTC
few	15	TRBV7-2	TRBJ1-5	-	CASSLDGGPNQPQHF	TGTGCCAGCAGCTTAGATGGGGGACCTAATCAGCCCCAGCATTTT
-	16	TRBV4-2	TRBJ2-7	-	CASSPVGRGLSYEQYF	TGTGCCAGCAGCCCCGTAGGGCGGGGCCTTTCCTACGAGCAGTACTTC
few	14	TRBV20-1	TRBJ2-3	TRBD2	CSAARGGSADTQYF	TGCAGTGCTGCGAGGGGCGGGAGTGCAGATACGCAGTATTTT
many	13	TRBV5-1	TRBJ2-3	-	CASSLGSTDTQYF	TGCGCCAGCAGCTTGGGGAGCACAGATACGCAGTATTTT
-	11	TRBV29-1	TRBJ2-7	-	CSAEGQSEQYF	TGCAGCGCCGAGGGGCAATCCGAGCAGTACTTC
few	15	TRBV20-1	TRBJ2-1	TRBD2	CSAGGASPTYNEQFF	TGCAGTGCGGGAGGGGCTAGCCCTACCTACAATGAGCAGTTCTTC
few	14	TRBV12-3/TRBV12-4	TRBJ2-1	-	CASSFAGNHNEQFF	TGTGCCAGCAGTTTTGCGGGGAACCACAATGAGCAGTTCTTC
many	16	TRBV5-1	TRBJ2-5	TRBD2	CASSIGTSGGWETQYF	TGCGCCAGCAGCATTGGGACTAGCGGGGGCTGGGAGACCCAGTACTTC
few	14	TRBV7-9	TRBJ2-1	-	CASSLGVVDNEQFF	TGTGCCAGCAGCTTAGGGGTCGTGGACAATGAGCAGTTCTTC
-	13	TRBV12-3/TRBV12-4	TRBJ2-4	-	CASSLQDGRIQYF	TGTGCCAGCAGTTTACAAGATGGGCGCATTCAGTACTTC
-	12	TRBV20-1	TRBJ2-3	-	CSPRHGTDTQYF	TGCAGTCCCAGACACGGCACAGATACGCAGTATTTT
-	18	TRBV5-1	TRBJ1-1	TRBD1	CASSSGQGARGGNTEAFF	TGCGCCAGCAGCTCCGGACAGGGGGCCCGGGGAGGGAACACTGAAGCTTTCTTT